The 21 T cell receptor beta chains reported below all come from one sample, sequenced in a study of blood T cell repertoires in COVID-19. Profiling relied on immunoSEQ multiplex PCR, and the TCRdb table lists in-frame clones only, not all of them. The data hold under 75,000 clones, with approximately 92% observed a single time. Sequenced input: peripheral blood. These receptors came from a man between 50 and 59 years old with acute or convalescent COVID-19.

The rearrangement uses TRBV2 and TRBJ2-5; 7 bases are a match to TRBD1. The CDR3 has 14 amino acids. The trim removed 6 bases at V and 5 bases at J, leaving 9 bases unmatched. Germline V gene sequence: CDR1 SNHLY, CDR2 FYNNEI. The CDR3 loop is CASRAWDSPETQYF. CDR3 bases: TGTGCCAGCAGGGCATGGGACAGCCCGGAGACCCAGTACTTC.

The rearrangement links TRBV4-3 to TRBJ2-2, with D perhaps matching TRBD2 (6 bases). The V end was cut by 4 bases, the J end by 7 bases, with 19 bases between. The CDR3 is 16 residues long. Germline CDR1 LGHNA, CDR2 YSLEER. CDR3 protein: CASSLSSSSVIGELFF. The CDR3 nucleotides are TGCGCCAGCAGCCTCTCTTCGTCTAGCGTTATCGGGGAGCTGTTTTTT.

This chain links TRBV28 with TRBJ2-5, with D tentatively TRBD2 (5 bases). V was shortened by 2 bases and J by 7 bases, with 11 bases between the two germline ends. The CDR3 is made up of 13 amino acids. Germline values: CDR1 MDHEN, CDR2 SYDVKM. CDR3: CASSLEILVTQYF. CDR3 coding DNA: TGTGCCAGCAGTTTAGAGATACTAGTGACCCAGTACTTC.

The chain is built from TRBV7-9 and TRBJ2-3, with D perhaps TRBD1 (5 bases). Germline-derived CDR1 and CDR2 are SEHNR and FQNEAQ (reference sequence). This CDR3 is 17 amino acids long. Trimming took 5 bases from V and 2 from J, leaving 20 bases between them. CDR3 residues: CASSIRGSGSYTDTQYF. The CDR3 DNA is TGTGCCAGCAGCATACGCGGCTCAGGGTCATACACAGATACGCAGTATTTT.

This clone was seen just once. V usage is TRBV18 and J usage is TRBJ1-6; D gene unclear. The length of the CDR3 is 14 residues. The V gene lost 2 bases and the J gene lost 10 bases, with 12 bases spanning the gap. Germline lookup yields CDR1 KGHSH and CDR2 LQKENI. CDR3 sequence (DNA): TGTGCCAGCTCACCAGTTGAGGGCAGGTCACCCCTCCACTTT. Protein product: CASSPVEGRSPLHF.

V is TRBV24-1 and J is TRBJ2-3, with TRBD2 matching 9 bases. This CDR3 has 17 amino acids. With 1 base clipped from V and 0 bases from J, the junction kept 4 bases outside the gene matches. Germline V gene data show CDR1 as KGHDR and CDR2 as SFDVKD. The CDR3 loop is CATSDFGTSGSTDTQYF. In DNA, the CDR3 is TGTGCCACCAGTGATTTTGGTACTAGCGGGAGCACAGATACGCAGTATTTT.

The J gene is TRBJ1-1, the V gene TRBV4-3; D is unclear. The V gene's germline CDR1 is LGHNA and CDR2 YSLEER. The CDR3 totals 13 residues. Trimming took off 1 base at V and 4 bases at J, with 7 bases between the two ends. The CDR3 spells CASSQVPGTEAFF. CDR3 DNA sequence: TGCGCCAGCAGCCAAGTGCCCGGCACTGAAGCTTTCTTT.

The chain joins TRBV27 to TRBJ2-1; 9 bases agree with TRBD2. In germline, CDR1 is MNHEY, CDR2 SMNVEV (reference sequence). V lost 3 bases, J lost 7 bases, and 19 bases stayed unmatched. The CDR3 contains 19 residues. The CDR3 DNA follows: TGTGCCAGCAGTTTTCGTCCCCGGACTAGCGCTACAAAAGGTAATGAGCAGTTCTTC. Residues: CASSFRPRTSATKGNEQFF.

This sequence joins TRBV13 and TRBJ2-2, with 8 bases aligning to TRBD2. This CDR3 spans 14 amino acids. The V gene end was trimmed by 6 bases and the J gene end by 5 bases; junction bases not matched to a gene: 5. Per germline, CDR1 PRHDT and CDR2 FYEKMQ (reference sequence). CDR3 protein: CASRVIAGTGELFF. In DNA form, the CDR3 reads TGTGCCAGCAGAGTAATAGCGGGGACCGGGGAGCTGTTTTTT.

The chain links TRBV3-1 (or the pseudogene TRBV3-2) to TRBJ2-5, with TRBD1 identical over 9 bases. The CDR3 runs to 15 residues. V lost 3 bases to trimming and J lost 4 bases; unmatched junction nucleotides: 6. The V gene's germline CDR1 is LGHDT and CDR2 YNNKEL (reference sequence). CDR3 amino acids: CASSQIPDRGETQYF. In nucleotides, the CDR3 is TGTGCCAGCAGCCAGATACCGGACAGGGGAGAGACCCAGTACTTC.

V usage is TRBV24-1 and J usage is TRBJ2-3; the match to TRBD1 covers 8 bases. The CDR3 is 15 amino acids. V lost 4 bases, J lost 2 bases, and 4 bases stayed unmatched. The germline CDR1 and CDR2 sequences are KGHDR and SFDVKD. This chain's CDR3 is CATSERTGNTDTQYF. CDR3 nucleotide sequence: TGTGCCACCAGTGAAAGGACAGGGAACACAGATACGCAGTATTTT.

V usage is TRBV20-1 and J usage is TRBJ1-1; the D gene is possibly TRBD1 (6 bases). CDR1 and CDR2 (germline): DFQATT, SNEGSKA (reference sequence). The CDR3 runs to 11 residues. With 1 base removed from V and 12 bases from J, the gap between germline ends came to 12 bases. As DNA, the CDR3 is TGCAGTGCTAGAGGAGGGGGAGAGTCTTTCTTT. Translated, it gives CSARGGGESFF.

The chain carries TRBV15 and TRBJ1-2; the match to TRBD1 covers 11 bases. Trimming at V came to 4 bases and at J to 2 bases, leaving 3 bases not matched to a gene. The germline CDR1 and CDR2 sequences are LNHNV and YYDKDF (reference sequence). The CDR3 runs to 15 residues. The CDR3 DNA reads as TGTGCCACCAGCACCCGGGACAGGGGGAACTATGGCTACACCTTC. Protein product: CATSTRDRGNYGYTF.

This clone has a single count. The chain joins TRBV28 to TRBJ2-7; D might be TRBD1 (6 bases). Germline CDR1 MDHEN, CDR2 SYDVKM. The CDR3 runs to 16 residues. V was trimmed by 1 base and J by 0 bases, leaving 13 bases between them. CDR3 nucleotides: TGTGCCAGCAGTTTATTAGAGGACAGATTCTCCTACGAGCAGTACTTC. This encodes CASSLLEDRFSYEQYF.

This chain connects TRBV19 to TRBJ2-4; D perhaps matches TRBD1 (6 bases). Per germline, CDR1 LNHDA and CDR2 SQIVND (reference sequence). The CDR3 sequence is 15 residues long. V was trimmed by 3 bases and J by 7 bases, leaving 16 bases between them. The CDR3: CASSILGALGNIQYF. DNA of the CDR3: TGTGCCAGTAGTATTCTGGGGGCCCTTGGGAACATTCAGTACTTC.

The chain joins TRBV4-3 to TRBJ2-3, with TRBD1 matching over 11 bases. CDR1 and CDR2 (germline): LGHNA, YSLEER. The CDR3 contains 16 residues. V gave up 1 base and J gave up 4 bases; unmatched junction bases: 4. The CDR3 loop is CASSQAGQGAADTQYF. The CDR3 coding sequence is TGCGCCAGCAGCCAAGCCGGACAGGGGGCGGCAGATACGCAGTATTTT.

The rearrangement links TRBV29-1 to TRBJ2-6; no definite D call. The CDR3 is 12 amino acids. Germline values: CDR1 SQVTM, CDR2 ANQGSEA. V shed 4 bases and J shed 4 bases, with 5 bases lying between them. CDR3 residues: CSVGVGANVLTF. The CDR3 DNA reads TGCAGCGTTGGAGTGGGGGCCAACGTCCTGACTTTC.

This chain uses TRBV24-1 with TRBJ1-2; 10 nucleotides match TRBD1. This CDR3 region has 14 residues. Germline CDR1 reads KGHDR; CDR2 reads SFDVKD. Unmatched junction bases numbered 3, after V lost 3 bases and J lost 6 bases. The CDR3 loop reads CATSDPGTGDGYTF. The CDR3 DNA reads as TGTGCCACCAGTGATCCCGGGACAGGGGATGGCTACACCTTC.

The CDR3, as DNA: TGTGCCAGCAGCAGGGGGACAGGGGGGCAAGAGACCCAGTACTTC. This translates into CASSRGTGGQETQYF. This chain uses TRBV7-6 with TRBJ2-5; 11 nucleotides line up with TRBD1. The junction had 4 bases not matched to a gene; V was cut back by 5 bases and J by 2 bases. Germline lookup yields CDR1 SGHVS and CDR2 FNYEAQ. The CDR3 runs 15 residues.

This clone was detected once. The rearrangement uses TRBV15 and TRBJ1-5; D remains unclear. The germline V gene has CDR1 LNHNV and CDR2 YYDKDF (reference sequence). V was pared by 3 bases and J by 6 bases, with 15 bases between. The CDR3 runs to 15 residues. The CDR3 DNA reads as TGTGCCACCAGCAGTGAAAAGGAGGCCACTCAGCCCCAGCATTTT. It codes for CATSSEKEATQPQHF.

The V gene is TRBV5-6, the J gene TRBJ2-7, with D unresolved. The V gene's germline CDR1 is SGHDT and CDR2 YYEEEE. Trimming cost V 2 bases and J 3 bases, with 6 bases left between them. The CDR3 contains 12 residues. In nucleotides, the CDR3 is TGTGCCAGCAGCTTCCAGGACTACGAGCAGTACGTC. Residues: CASSFQDYEQYV.